Presented here are 9 T cell receptor beta chains from one specimen sequenced in a study of T cells in Graves' hyperthyroidism and ophthalmopathy. RNA transcripts provided the source from which TCR beta CDR3 regions were amplified. HTBI primers were used for first-round RT-PCR of the TCR CDR3. MiXCR was run by TCRdb on the multiplex PCR reads, yielding one entry per CDR3 protein. This sample has hundreds of thousands of distinct CDR3 sequences, with around 15% found just once. The specimen was blood. All receptors come from a man younger than 35 with Graves' ophthalmopathy.

At least ten counts were recorded for this clonotype. The chain combines TRBV11-2 with TRBJ2-5; D may be TRBD1 (7 bases). Trimming took 5 bases from V and 5 from J, leaving 21 bases between them. This CDR3 is built from 16 residues. CDR1 is SGHAT, CDR2 FQNNGV, per germline. CDR3: CASSAGGLAITETQYF. CDR3 DNA: TGTGCCAGCAGCGCAGGGGGGCTAGCCATAACGGAGACCCAGTACTTC.

There are many counts of this clonotype. The chain employs TRBV28 and TRBJ1-5; 7 bases align to TRBD1. With 5 bases clipped from V and 2 bases from J, the junction kept 6 bases outside the gene matches. The CDR3 runs to 15 residues. CDR1 is MDHEN and CDR2 is SYDVKM in the germline V gene. The CDR3 bases are TGTGCCAGCAGTGTACAGGGGAGGGGCAATCAGCCCCAGCATTTT. It encodes CASSVQGRGNQPQHF.

This clonotype was recorded at least ten times. The V gene is TRBV11-2, the J gene TRBJ2-5; no firm D call. V was pared by 7 bases and J by 4 bases, with 16 bases between. The V gene's germline CDR1 is SGHAT and CDR2 FQNNGV. The CDR3 runs 14 residues. The CDR3 nucleotides are TGTGCCAGCACCCGACCGGGCTGGGGAGAGACCCAGTACTTC. As protein: CASTRPGWGETQYF.

The rearrangement joins TRBV12-3 or TRBV12-4 to TRBJ2-1; TRBD2 matches 10 bases. V trimming: 6 bases; J trimming: 7 bases; junction bases outside the gene matches: 0. The CDR3 totals 12 residues. CDR3 amino acids: CASRGLANEQFF. CDR3 DNA: TGTGCCAGCAGGGGACTAGCGAATGAGCAGTTCTTC.

The sample holds many counts of this clonotype. A read error may account for a junction end that differs from germline. The rearrangement joins TRBV30 to TRBJ1-2; D gene unclear. The germline V gene encodes CDR1 GTSNPN and CDR2 SVGIG (reference sequence). The CDR3 length is 13 residues. The CDR3 nucleotides are TGTGCCTGGAGTGTTTCAGAAAACTCTGGCTACACCTTC. This encodes CAWSVSENSGYTF.

The chain carries TRBV9 and TRBJ2-2, with unresolved D. The CDR3 loop spans 13 amino acids. V was trimmed by 2 bases and J by 5 bases, leaving 7 bases between them. The germline V gene has CDR1 SGDLS and CDR2 YYNGEE. The CDR3 nucleotides read TGTGCCAGCAGCGTCACATTAACCGGGGAGCTGTTTTTT. This sequence encodes CASSVTLTGELFF.

V usage is TRBV20-1 and J usage is TRBJ2-1; 10 positions match TRBD2. V lost 6 bases and J lost 0; bases outside the gene matches: 5. This CDR3 comprises 15 residues. Looked up from germline, CDR1 is DFQATT and CDR2 is SNEGSKA (reference sequence). CDR3 in DNA: TGCAGTGCAACTAGCGGGGCTAGCTCCTACAATGAGCAGTTCTTC. Its protein product is CSATSGASSYNEQFF.

This clonotype was seen at least ten times. The genes are TRBV5-8 and TRBJ2-3, with a weak D call TRBD2 (5 bases). Trimming left V 4 bases short and J 3 bases short, with 9 bases between. Germline CDR1 reads SGHTS; CDR2 reads YDEGEE. The CDR3 has 13 residues. CDR3 DNA sequence: TGTGCCAGCAGCCTCAGGACTACAGATACGCAGTATTTT. Encoded protein: CASSLRTTDTQYF.

Concerning this clonotype itself: The junction and the germline gene differ at one end; a read error may be behind it. The chain uses TRBV18 and TRBJ1-2, with 8 bases aligning to TRBD1. The CDR3 totals 15 residues. CDR1 and CDR2 from the germline V gene are KGHSH and LQKENI. The CDR3 here is CASSPPAGGFYGCTF. Here the CDR3 DNA reads TGTGCCAGCTCACCACCGGCAGGGGGCTTCTATGGCTGCACCTTC. Variable domain in full (rest from reference TRBV18 and TRBJ1-2): NAGVMQNPRHLVRRRGQEARLRCSPMKGHSHVYWYRQLPEEGLKFMVYLQKENIIDESGMPKERFSAEFPKEGPSILRIQQVVRGDSAAYFCASSPPAGGFYGCTFGSGTRLTVV.